Shown below are 28 T cell receptor beta chains from a single sample sequenced in a study of OX40 agonist ivuxolimab in advanced cancers. The method was immunoSEQ multiplex PCR; TCRdb's version includes in-frame clones alone and lacks a portion of them. The data show some 74,000 clones, with about 82% seen just once and around 7% held by the top ten. The material was CD4+ or CD8+ T cells sorted from blood, obtained in a trial of the OX40 agonist ivuxolimab. All receptors derive from an adult with an advanced solid tumor such as melanoma, head and neck, liver or kidney cancer.

V usage is TRBV6-4 and J usage is TRBJ2-2; D is possibly TRBD1 (6 bases). The V and J ends lost 4 bases and 1 base respectively, with 7 bases between them. Germline V gives CDR1 MRHNA, CDR2 SNTAGT. The CDR3 is 14 residues long. Here the CDR3 DNA reads TGTGCCAGCAGTGCGACAGGGAACACCGGGGAGCTGTTTTTT. It translates to CASSATGNTGELFF.

The chain joins TRBV15 to TRBJ1-2; D is possibly TRBD1 (6 bases). Trimming removed 1 base from V and 8 bases from J, with 14 bases in between. In germline, CDR1 is LNHNV, CDR2 YYDKDF (reference sequence). CDR3 size: 14 residues. This CDR3 reads CATSRVGGLLGYTF. CDR3 sequence (DNA): TGTGCCACCAGCAGAGTGGGGGGCCTCTTAGGCTACACCTTC.

The chain recombines TRBV19 with TRBJ2-1, with TRBD2 matching over 8 bases. CDR1 is LNHDA, CDR2 SQIVND, per germline (reference sequence). The CDR3 spans 18 residues. The V segment lost 3 bases and the J segment 2 bases; nucleotides outside the gene matches: 12. CDR3 in amino acids: CASSIDGESGSPYNEQFF. In DNA, the CDR3 is TGTGCCAGTAGTATCGACGGGGAAAGCGGGAGCCCCTACAATGAGCAGTTCTTC.

The J gene is TRBJ1-4, the V gene TRBV15, with D unclear. Germline-derived CDR1 and CDR2 are LNHNV and YYDKDF (reference sequence). The V end lost 1 base, the J end lost 6 bases, and 12 bases lay between the germline ends. This CDR3 has 15 amino acids. CDR3 nucleotides: TGTGCCACCAGCAGAGTAGCAATACTAGATGAAAAACTGTTTTTT. Its protein product is CATSRVAILDEKLFF.

This chain connects TRBV7-9 to TRBJ2-7; TRBD2 matches at 12 bases. The CDR3 runs 15 residues. In germline, CDR1 is SEHNR, CDR2 FQNEAQ (reference sequence). Trimming removed 5 bases from V and 5 bases from J; junction bases left unmatched: 7. CDR3 nucleotides: TGTGCCAGCAGCAAGACTAGCGGGAGTTCGGACGAGCAGTACTTC. This translates into CASSKTSGSSDEQYF.

The chain joins TRBV4-1 to TRBJ1-5; TRBD1 might be the D (5 bases). Trimming removed 1 base from V and 2 bases from J, with 18 bases in between. The CDR3 runs to 18 residues. Germline V lookup: CDR1 MGHRA, CDR2 YSYEKL. The CDR3 DNA sequence: TGCGCCAGCAGCCAAGTGGGAGGGCGGGGACGAGGCAATCAGCCCCAGCATTTT. This gives the protein CASSQVGGRGRGNQPQHF.

The chain couples TRBV5-4 to TRBJ2-7, with TRBD2 matching over 8 bases. Germline CDR1 reads SGHNT; CDR2 reads YYREEE (reference sequence). Trimming cost V 5 bases and J 1 base; bases outside gene matches: 11. CDR3 length: 16 residues. This chain's CDR3 is CASSPSAGGRSYEQYF. Written as DNA, the CDR3 is TGTGCCAGCAGTCCTTCGGCGGGGGGCCGGTCCTACGAGCAGTACTTC. Variable domain in full (rest from reference TRBV5-4 and TRBJ2-7): ETGVTQSPTHLIKTRGQQVTLRCSSQSGHNTVSWYQQALGQGPQFIFQYYREEENGRGNFPPRFSGLQFPNYSSELNVNALELDDSALYLCASSPSAGGRSYEQYFGPGTRLTVT.

The chain couples TRBV30 to TRBJ2-1; D tentatively fits TRBD1 or TRBD2 (5 bases each). The CDR3 totals 12 residues. CDR1 and CDR2 from the germline V gene are GTSNPN and SVGIG (reference sequence). Trimming pared 2 bases from V and 13 bases from J, leaving 15 bases between. The CDR3 reads CAWSQPPGRQFF. CDR3 bases: TGTGCCTGGAGTCAACCTCCGGGACGACAGTTCTTC.

The chain joins TRBV30 to TRBJ1-1; 7 bases are a match to TRBD1. Unmatched junction bases numbered 14, after V lost 4 bases and J lost 6 bases. The germline V gene has CDR1 GTSNPN and CDR2 SVGIG (reference sequence). This CDR3 region has 15 residues. The chain's CDR3 is CAWTFNADRFSEAFF. In DNA form, the CDR3 reads TGTGCCTGGACCTTCAACGCGGACAGGTTTTCTGAAGCTTTCTTT.

The chain carries TRBV6-5 and TRBJ1-1; D might be TRBD1 (6 bases). V lost 2 bases and J 5 bases, leaving 12 bases between the germline ends. In germline, CDR1 is MNHEY, CDR2 SVGAGI. This CDR3 region has 14 residues. The CDR3 DNA reads as TGTGCCAGCAGTTACAGCGGGGGCAGAACTGAAGCTTTCTTT. This codes for CASSYSGGRTEAFF.

The CDR3: CASSYTLAYEQYF. The CDR3 nucleotides read TGTGCCAGCAGTTACACTTTGGCCTACGAGCAGTACTTC. The rearrangement uses TRBV6-5 and TRBJ2-7; D unresolved. The CDR3 covers 13 residues. Trimming shortened V by 2 bases and J by 2 bases, and 7 bases separated the two germline ends. The germline CDR1 and CDR2 sequences are MNHEY and SVGAGI.

This clone has at least ten counts. The V gene is TRBV11-3, the J gene TRBJ2-1; a weak D match, TRBD2 (5 bases). Germline CDR1 SGHNT, CDR2 YENEEA. The V end lost 2 bases, the J end lost 8 bases, and 10 bases lay between the germline ends. The CDR3 totals 13 residues. The CDR3 DNA is TGTGCCAGCAGCTTATCCGGGATCGATGAGCAGTTCTTC. Encoded protein: CASSLSGIDEQFF.

To note about this clone: Distinct nucleotide sequences in the sample also encode this CDR3. The J gene is TRBJ1-2, the V gene TRBV18; D might be TRBD1 (6 bases). The CDR3 extends over 14 amino acids. V lost 0 bases, J lost 3 bases, and 8 bases lay in between. Germline CDR1 KGHSH, CDR2 LQKENI. CDR3 sequence: CASSPPGADYGYTF. The CDR3 nucleotides are TGTGCCAGCTCACCACCGGGGGCGGACTATGGCTACACCTTC.

V usage is TRBV9 and J usage is TRBJ2-5; possibly TRBD2 for D (5 bases). Germline values: CDR1 SGDLS, CDR2 YYNGEE. The CDR3 consists of 13 residues. V was pared by 3 bases and J by 7 bases, with 13 bases between. Here the CDR3 DNA reads TGTGCCAGCAGCGGCCAGATCGAGGGGACCCAGTACTTC. It encodes CASSGQIEGTQYF.

Turning to this clone: This sample also contains other DNA sequences that code for the same CDR3. The gene calls are TRBV19 and TRBJ2-3; TRBD2 aligns across 11 bases. There are 15 residues in the CDR3. The J segment lost 3 bases and the V segment lost 6 bases, leaving 5 bases of the junction unmatched. CDR1 is LNHDA, CDR2 SQIVND, per germline (reference sequence). The CDR3 sequence: CASSLLAGGTDTQYF. In nucleotides, the CDR3 is TGTGCCAGTAGCCTCCTAGCGGGAGGTACAGATACGCAGTATTTT.

The chain links TRBV19 to TRBJ1-5, with a tentative D call TRBD1 (6 bases). Germline CDR1 reads LNHDA; CDR2 reads SQIVND (reference sequence). V was shortened by 3 bases and J by 5 bases, with 8 bases between the two germline ends. The length of the CDR3 is 13 residues. The DNA of the CDR3 is TGTGCCAGTAGTATGACAGGTGATCAGCCCCAGCATTTT. The encoded protein is CASSMTGDQPQHF.

This clone was seen just once. The chain couples TRBV11-2 to TRBJ1-1, with a weak D call TRBD1 (5 bases). Germline assignment: CDR1 SGHAT and CDR2 FQNNGV. The CDR3 has 17 residues. V lost 0 bases to trimming and J lost 4 bases, with 18 bases between them. The CDR3 DNA sequence: TGTGCCAGCAGCTTAGAAGGGGCGATAGTCATGAGCACTGAAGCTTTCTTT. Amino acids: CASSLEGAIVMSTEAFF.

The gene calls are TRBV28 and TRBJ2-7, with D hard to call. This CDR3 contains 12 residues. Germline values: CDR1 MDHEN, CDR2 SYDVKM. The V end was cut by 1 base, the J end by 3 bases, with 4 bases between. CDR3 sequence reads: CASSLLSYEQYF. CDR3 in DNA: TGTGCCAGCAGTTTATTGAGCTACGAGCAGTACTTC.

The chain combines TRBV18 with TRBJ2-3; D may be TRBD1 or TRBD2 (5 bases each). This CDR3 is 15 amino acids long. Germline CDR1 reads KGHSH; CDR2 reads LQKENI. Trimming left V 4 bases short and J 4 bases short, with 15 bases between. The DNA for the CDR3 is TGTGCCAGCTCACACGGGATAGGGGAATCAGATACGCAGTATTTT. Its translation: CASSHGIGESDTQYF.

The V call is TRBV4-2, the J call TRBJ2-2, with D perhaps TRBD2 (6 bases). V was shortened by 0 bases and J by 6 bases, with 17 bases between the two germline ends. Germline-derived CDR1 and CDR2 are LGHNA and YNFKEQ. This CDR3 comprises 17 residues. CDR3 in amino acids: CASSQDHGGAAPGELFF. CDR3 coding DNA: TGTGCCAGCAGCCAAGATCACGGCGGGGCCGCCCCCGGGGAGCTGTTTTTT.

V is TRBV4-2 and J is TRBJ1-6; D not resolved. This CDR3 is built from 15 residues. CDR1 is LGHNA, CDR2 YNFKEQ, per germline. Trimming cost V 0 bases and J 6 bases, with 9 bases left between them. The CDR3 sequence is CASSQEGGGNSPLHF. The CDR3 DNA reads as TGTGCCAGCAGCCAAGAGGGAGGTGGTAATTCACCCCTCCACTTT.

The chain combines TRBV6-5 with TRBJ1-4; no clear D. Germline V gene sequence: CDR1 MNHEY, CDR2 SVGAGI. This CDR3 spans 12 amino acids. V lost 1 base to trimming and J lost 6 bases, with 3 bases between them. The CDR3 DNA follows: TGTGCCAGCAGTTACTGGGATGAAAAACTGTTTTTT. Encoded protein: CASSYWDEKLFF.

The chain uses TRBV5-4 and TRBJ2-3; 7 bases map to TRBD1. Germline-derived CDR1 and CDR2 are SGHNT and YYREEE (reference sequence). J lost 4 bases, V lost 1 base, and 0 bases had no gene match. The CDR3 has 13 residues. DNA of the CDR3: TGTGCCAGCAGCTTGCAGGGGGCAGATACGCAGTATTTT. Amino acid sequence: CASSLQGADTQYF.

This clone is labeled as medium-sized. The chain carries TRBV5-1 and TRBJ2-6, with TRBD1 matching over 8 bases. Germline-derived CDR1 and CDR2 are SGHRS and YFSETQ. The CDR3 runs to 17 residues. V lost 4 bases and J lost 4; bases outside the gene matches: 10. CDR3 DNA sequence: TGCGCCAGCAGCCCCGGGACAGGAATTTACGGGGCCAACGTCCTGACTTTC. This gives the protein CASSPGTGIYGANVLTF.

This clone was found once. V and J are TRBV11-2 and TRBJ1-2; weak D call: TRBD1 (6 bases). This CDR3 has 15 residues. Germline assignment: CDR1 SGHAT and CDR2 FQNNGV. Trimming removed 4 bases at V and 8 bases at J, with 20 bases between. As DNA, the CDR3 is TGTGCCAGCAGCTCCCCACTTTTCTCCCAGGGGGGCTACACCTTC. It yields the protein CASSSPLFSQGGYTF.

The CDR3 loop reads CASSYPGGEVTDTQYF. For the CDR3, the DNA is TGCGCCAGCAGTTACCCGGGGGGGGAAGTCACAGATACGCAGTATTTT. V usage is TRBV4-1 and J usage is TRBJ2-3, with 8 bases that match TRBD2. The CDR3 runs 16 residues. The germline CDR1 and CDR2 sequences are MGHRA and YSYEKL. Germline trimming cut 6 bases from V and 2 bases from J; bases unmatched to any gene: 10.

This chain links TRBV7-9 with TRBJ2-5; the D is unclear. The CDR3 covers 13 residues. V lost 1 base and J lost 1, with 4 bases in between. Germline CDR1 SEHNR, CDR2 FQNEAQ (reference sequence). The CDR3 region is CASSLGAQETQYF. DNA of the CDR3: TGTGCCAGCAGCTTAGGGGCCCAAGAGACCCAGTACTTC.

The rearrangement joins TRBV14 to TRBJ1-2; possible D gene TRBD1, 6 bases. The germline CDR1 and CDR2 sequences are SGHDN and FVKESK. Trimming removed 6 bases from V and 4 bases from J, with 15 bases in between. The CDR3 is made up of 14 amino acids. CDR3 amino acids: CASRPDRRAYGYTF. The CDR3 bases are TGTGCCAGCAGACCGGACAGAAGGGCCTATGGCTACACCTTC.